The T cell receptor (beta chain) described here comes from a study of T cells after posttransplantation cyclophosphamide. The germline V and J ends were trimmed by 0 bases and 4 bases, with 11 bases remaining between them. The CDR3 spans 14 residues. The germline gives CDR1 SGHRS, CDR2 YFSETQ. Some clones are missing from TCRdb's copy, which holds only in-frame ones; the method was immunoSEQ multiplex PCR. The sample has roughly 9,800 clones, approximately 80% seen once. Cyclophosphamide on days +3 and +4 followed busulfan-fludarabine conditioning and a marrow graft. The TCR comes from a female patient aged 40-50 years who received an allogeneic stem cell transplant from a related donor, was CMV-positive, and had no GVHD. Some T cells may have originated in the graft donor. The material sequenced was PBMCs, taken approximately 1,900 days after a stem cell transplant with posttransplant cyclophosphamide. This rearrangement joins TRBV5-1 to TRBJ2-7, with a tentative D call TRBD2 (7 bases). DNA for the CDR3: TGCGCCAGCAGCTTGGTACGGGGGGCGTACGAGCAGTACTTC. This translates into CASSLVRGAYEQYF.